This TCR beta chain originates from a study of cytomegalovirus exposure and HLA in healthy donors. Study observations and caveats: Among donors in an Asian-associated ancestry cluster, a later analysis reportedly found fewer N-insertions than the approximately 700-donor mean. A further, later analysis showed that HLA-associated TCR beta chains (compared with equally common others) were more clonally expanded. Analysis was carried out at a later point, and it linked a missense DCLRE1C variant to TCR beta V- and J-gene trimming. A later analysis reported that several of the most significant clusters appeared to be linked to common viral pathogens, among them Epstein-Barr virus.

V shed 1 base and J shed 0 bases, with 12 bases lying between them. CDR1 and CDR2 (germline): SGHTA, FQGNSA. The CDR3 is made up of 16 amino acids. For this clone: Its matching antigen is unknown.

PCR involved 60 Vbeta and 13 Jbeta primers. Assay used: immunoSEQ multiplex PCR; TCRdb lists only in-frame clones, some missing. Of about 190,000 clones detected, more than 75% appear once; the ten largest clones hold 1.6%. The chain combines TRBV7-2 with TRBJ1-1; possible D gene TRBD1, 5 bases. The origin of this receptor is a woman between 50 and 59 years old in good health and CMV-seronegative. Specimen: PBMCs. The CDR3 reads CASSLGPGMVNTEAFF. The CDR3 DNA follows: TGTGCCAGCAGCTTAGGTCCAGGGATGGTGAACACTGAAGCTTTCTTT.